A selection of T cell receptor beta chains follows, all from one sample in a study of blood T cells in healthy people across ages. TCRdb re-called the 5' RACE reads with MiXCR, one entry per CDR3 protein. Of approximately 780,000 distinct CDR3 sequences in the sample, about 26% were seen once. These data also formed part of another study, on T cells of mothers and their children.

The sequenced material came from blood. Receptor source: a boy aged 10-17 years in good health. Both conserved end residues are part of each CDR3. D genes are given only for firm matches. Clone size is not always given. Where it is, it says once, few, many or a class for expanded clones.

clone size: few
D gene: .
J gene: TRBJ1-3
V gene: TRBV6-5
CDR3 DNA: TGTGCCAGCAGTTATATGGTACCCTCTGGAAACACCATATATTTT
CDR3 protein: CASSYMVPSGNTIYF

clone size: few
D gene: TRBD1
J gene: TRBJ2-3
V gene: TRBV2
CDR3 DNA: TGTGCCAGCAGTCCTCGACAGGGTCAAGATACGCAGTATTTT
CDR3 protein: CASSPRQGQDTQYF

clone size: .
D gene: TRBD1
J gene: TRBJ2-7
V gene: TRBV5-1
CDR3 DNA: TGCGCCAGCAGCTCGGACAGGGGGCGAAACGAGCAGTACTTC
CDR3 protein: CASSSDRGRNEQYF

clone size: few
D gene: TRBD2
J gene: TRBJ2-3
V gene: TRBV20-1
CDR3 DNA: TGCAGTGCTAGACAAAACGGGGGGGGATCTACGCAGTATTTT
CDR3 protein: CSARQNGGGSTQYF

clone size: .
D gene: .
J gene: TRBJ1-1
V gene: TRBV7-3
CDR3 DNA: TGTGCCAGCAGCTTAGGGCAGGCCAGCGCTGAAGCTTTCTTT
CDR3 protein: CASSLGQASAEAFF

clone size: few
D gene: .
J gene: TRBJ2-5
V gene: TRBV6-5
CDR3 DNA: TGTGCCAGCTGGGACTTCCAAGAGACCCAGTACTTC
CDR3 protein: CASWDFQETQYF

clone size: .
D gene: .
J gene: TRBJ1-5
V gene: TRBV27
CDR3 DNA: TGTGCCAGCAGCCCCATTGGGGGGGAAATTAGCAATCAGCCCCAGCATTTT
CDR3 protein: CASSPIGGEISNQPQHF

clone size: few
D gene: .
J gene: TRBJ2-3
V gene: TRBV7-9
CDR3 DNA: TGTGCCAGCAGCGTACGGGGCCTTAGCACAGATACGCAGTATTTT
CDR3 protein: CASSVRGLSTDTQYF

clone size: few
D gene: .
J gene: TRBJ2-3
V gene: TRBV12-3/TRBV12-4
CDR3 DNA: TGTGCCAGCAGCCCTGACCGCCTTAGCACAGATACGCAGTATTTT
CDR3 protein: CASSPDRLSTDTQYF

clone size: once
D gene: .
J gene: TRBJ2-2
V gene: TRBV25-1
CDR3 DNA: TGTGCCAGTGCTGAAGGGAACGCCGGGGAGCTGTTTTTT
CDR3 protein: CASAEGNAGELFF